What follows is one T cell receptor (beta chain) and its context. The CDR3 end falls 3 residues outside the read, so it is completed with the germline J gene. Generated by immunoSEQ multiplex PCR, the TCRdb table keeps only in-frame clones and is missing some. The ten most abundant clones cover approximately 6.3% of a sample with about 30,000 clones. Looked up from germline, CDR1 is SGHVS and CDR2 is FQNEAQ. The length of the CDR3 is 16 residues. Trimming cost V 3 bases and J 7 bases; bases outside gene matches: 12. This sample was included in a study of T cells in women clearing cervical HPV infection.

This TCR derives from a woman between 18 and 75 years old with a cervical HPV16 infection that either progressed to CIN3+ or cleared (not recorded which). The sample comprised blood buffy coat. V is TRBV7-8 and J is TRBJ1-2; TRBD1 matches at 9 bases. The CDR3 loop is CASSFQARTGAGGYTF. The part of the CDR3 DNA that was read is TGTGCCAGCAGCTTCCAGGCCAGGACAGGGGCGGGTGGC.